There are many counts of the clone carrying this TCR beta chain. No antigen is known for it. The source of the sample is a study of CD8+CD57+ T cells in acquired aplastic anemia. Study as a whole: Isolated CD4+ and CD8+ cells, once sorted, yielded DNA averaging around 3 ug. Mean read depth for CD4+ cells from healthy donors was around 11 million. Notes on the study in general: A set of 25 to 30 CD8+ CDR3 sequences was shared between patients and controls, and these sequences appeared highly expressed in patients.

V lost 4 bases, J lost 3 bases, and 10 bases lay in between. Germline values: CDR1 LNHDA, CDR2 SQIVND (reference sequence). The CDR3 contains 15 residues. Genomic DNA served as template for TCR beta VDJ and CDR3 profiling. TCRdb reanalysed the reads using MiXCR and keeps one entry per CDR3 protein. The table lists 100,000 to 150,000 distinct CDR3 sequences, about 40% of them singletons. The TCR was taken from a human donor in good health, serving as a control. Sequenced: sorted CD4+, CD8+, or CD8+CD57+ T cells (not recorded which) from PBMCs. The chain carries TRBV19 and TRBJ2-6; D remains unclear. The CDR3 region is CASSNTTLGANVLTF. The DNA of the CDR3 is TGTGCCAGTAGTAACACAACTCTTGGGGCCAACGTCCTGACTTTC.